This T cell receptor beta chain was obtained from a study of CD8+ T cells in alopecia areata. Note on this clone: Its antigen is not identified.

Study-wide findings and caveats: The study found higher clonality in lesional than normal scalp, especially in alopecia totalis/universalis. Among the cells sequenced in scalp samples are also the resident alphabeta T cells of normal skin. Mice showed TCR sharing more clearly than patients did, possibly owing to HLA.

Sorting of PBMCs yielded the CD4+ and CD8+ T cells. CDR3 length equals 14 residues. Per germline, CDR1 SQVTM and CDR2 ANQGSEA. The V gene end was trimmed by 4 bases and the J gene end by 7 bases; junction bases not matched to a gene: 10. Investigators isolated RNA and reverse transcribed it into cDNA to act as the sequencing template. Repertoires were generated with immunoSEQ multiplex PCR, while TCRdb's copy carries only in-frame clones and drops some. Of approximately 150,000 clones in the sample, 55% to 65% are singletons; the top ten hold approximately 4.3%. Sequencing was performed on CD4+ T cells sorted from blood. V is TRBV29-1 and J is TRBJ2-7, with TRBD2 matching over 10 bases. This TCR derives from a human donor in good health. For the CDR3, the DNA is TGCAGCGTTGGGGGGGCTAGCGGGAGCTTTGAGCAGTACTTC. Translating gives CSVGGASGSFEQYF.